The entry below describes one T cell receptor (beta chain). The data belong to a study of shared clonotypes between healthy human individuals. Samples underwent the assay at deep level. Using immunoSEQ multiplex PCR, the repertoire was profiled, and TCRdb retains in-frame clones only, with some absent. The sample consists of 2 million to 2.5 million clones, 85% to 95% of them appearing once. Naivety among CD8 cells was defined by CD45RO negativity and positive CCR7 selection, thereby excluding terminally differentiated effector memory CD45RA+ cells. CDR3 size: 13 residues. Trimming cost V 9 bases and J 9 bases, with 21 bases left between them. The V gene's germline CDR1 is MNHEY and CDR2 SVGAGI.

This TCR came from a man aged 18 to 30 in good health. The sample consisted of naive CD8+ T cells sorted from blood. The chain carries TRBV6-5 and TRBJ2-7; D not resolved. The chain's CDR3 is CASFPDVGALQYF. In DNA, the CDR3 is TGTGCCAGTTTTCCGGACGTAGGTGCATTGCAGTACTTC.